This T cell receptor (beta chain) is drawn from a study of blood T cell repertoires in COVID-19. Study details: Samples representing acute and convalescent COVID-19 were sourced from the United States, Italy and Spain. In each case, the material was cDNA or gDNA derived from T cells, B-cell-depleted T cells, or PBMCs.

Per the original methods: Nucleated cell counts were estimated from reference gene primer amplification. Profiled with immunoSEQ multiplex PCR; TCRdb holds only in-frame clones, not every one. Clone size and V and J calls were adopted from that table, with D and trimming inferred from the DNA. The sample lists hundreds of thousands of clones; more than 75% were seen once. The Seattle site enrolled patients during active infection and followed them longitudinally. The material sequenced was peripheral blood. The clonotype was recovered from a woman between 55 and 75 years old with COVID-19, enrolled during active disease.

The chain's CDR3 is CASSRAEGGELFF. DNA for the CDR3: TGTGCCAGCAGCCGGGCGGAGGGAGGGGAGCTGTTTTTT. The chain couples TRBV5-6 to TRBJ2-2; D possibly corresponds to TRBD2 (6 bases). V was trimmed by 4 bases and J by 8 bases, leaving 12 bases between them. The CDR3 is 13 amino acids. Germline loops: CDR1 SGHDT, CDR2 YYEEEE.